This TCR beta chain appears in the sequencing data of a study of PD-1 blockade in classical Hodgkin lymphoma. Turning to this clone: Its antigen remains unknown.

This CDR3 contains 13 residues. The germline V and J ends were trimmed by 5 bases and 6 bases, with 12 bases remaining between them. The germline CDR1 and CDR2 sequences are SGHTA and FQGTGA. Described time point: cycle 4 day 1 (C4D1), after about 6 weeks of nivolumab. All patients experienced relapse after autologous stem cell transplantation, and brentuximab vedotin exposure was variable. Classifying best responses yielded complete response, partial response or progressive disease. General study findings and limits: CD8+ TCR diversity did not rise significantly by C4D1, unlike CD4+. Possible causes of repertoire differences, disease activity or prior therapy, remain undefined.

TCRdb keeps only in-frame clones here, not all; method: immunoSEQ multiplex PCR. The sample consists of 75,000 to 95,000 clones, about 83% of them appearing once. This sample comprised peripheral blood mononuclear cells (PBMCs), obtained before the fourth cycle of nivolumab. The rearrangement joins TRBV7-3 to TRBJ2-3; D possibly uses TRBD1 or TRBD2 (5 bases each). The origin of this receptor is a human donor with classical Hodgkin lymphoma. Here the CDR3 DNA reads TGTGCCAGCAGCCTCCCGGGGACCGATACGCAGTATTTT. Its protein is CASSLPGTDTQYF.